This is a list of T cell receptor beta chains from one sample in a study of CD8 T cell repertoires and HIV-1 epitope variants. Generated by immunoSEQ multiplex PCR, the TCRdb table keeps only in-frame clones and is missing some. The sample holds about 3,100 clones; approximately 70% are singletons and the top ten take over 40%. Antigen specificity for these receptors is unknown. The sample consisted of cultured CD8+ T cells derived from PBMCs. The receptors were sampled from a male donor with HIV. The CDR3 runs from the conserved cysteine through the conserved F or W. The D gene is left open where the match is weak. For some rows the clone size is stated as once, few or many, or as a class when expanded; others skip it.

TRBJ1-4,TRBV4-3,NA,19,large,TGCGCCAGCAGCCAAGATTCAACGGGGAACATTGCAACTAATGAAAAACTGTTTTTT,CASSQDSTGNIATNEKLFF
TRBJ2-7,TRBV7-6,TRBD1,14,once,TGTGCCAGCAGCTTCGGGACAGGGGCCAACGAGCAGTACTTC,CASSFGTGANEQYF
TRBJ2-7,TRBV7-7,NA,13,few,TGTGCCAGCAGCCCGGACAGTTCCTACGAGCAGTACTTC,CASSPDSSYEQYF
TRBJ2-1,TRBV7-9,NA,15,NA,TGTGCCAGCAGCTTATCTCTTCAGGGGGGGAATGAGCAGTTCTTC,CASSLSLQGGNEQFF
TRBJ1-4,TRBV30,NA,15,NA,TGTGCCTGGAGTACCAGTCGGGGCCCTAATGAAAAACTGTTTTTT,CAWSTSRGPNEKLFF
TRBJ2-5,TRBV28,NA,15,few,TGTGCCAGCAGTTCCGTCGACCGAGACCAAGAGACCCAGTACTTC,CASSSVDRDQETQYF
TRBJ2-2,TRBV7-9,NA,12,NA,TGTGCCAGCACCCGGGGCACCGGGGAGCTGTTTTTT,CASTRGTGELFF
TRBJ2-3,TRBV5-8,TRBD1,15,NA,TGTGCCAGCAGCTCCGGGACAGGGGGCACAGATACGCAGTATTTT,CASSSGTGGTDTQYF
TRBJ1-4,TRBV9,NA,13,NA,TGTGCCAGCAGCGCCCGGCCGGGGGAAAAACTGTTTTTT,CASSARPGEKLFF
TRBJ1-4,TRBV7-6,NA,13,NA,TGTGCCAGCAGCTTTATAGGGGGAGAAAAACTGTTTTTT,CASSFIGGEKLFF
TRBJ2-2,TRBV6-6,NA,13,NA,TGTGCCAGCAGTTACTCCACCCAATCCGAGCTGTTTTTT,CASSYSTQSELFF
TRBJ2-3,TRBV9,NA,12,NA,TGTGCCAGCAGGGTCCTGGGAGATACGCAGTATTTT,CASRVLGDTQYF
TRBJ1-2,TRBV4-3,NA,14,NA,TGCGCCAGCAGCCAAGGTGCCGACCACTATGGCTACACCTTC,CASSQGADHYGYTF
TRBJ2-7,TRBV10-3,TRBD2,15,NA,TGTGCCATCAGTGAGTCGAGACTAGCACGACGCGAGCAGTACTTC,CAISESRLARREQYF
TRBJ2-2,TRBV10-2,TRBD1,12,once,TGCGCCACCGACAGGGGGACCGGGGAGCTGTTTTTT,CATDRGTGELFF
TRBJ1-2,TRBV5-1,NA,14,large,TGCGCCAGCAGCTCGCAGGAGACTAACTATGGCTACACCTTC,CASSSQETNYGYTF
TRBJ2-5,TRBV25-1,NA,14,NA,TGTGCCAGCAGTGAAGTGGCCAGGGGAGAGACCCAGTACTTC,CASSEVARGETQYF
TRBJ1-2,TRBV5-6,NA,13,NA,TGTGCCAGCAGCTTGGGGGGCCCGGGAGGCTACACCTTC,CASSLGGPGGYTF
TRBJ2-1,TRBV27,TRBD2,16,NA,TGTGCCAGCAGTAGCACTAGCGGGAGTCCCTACAATGAGCAGTTCTTC,CASSSTSGSPYNEQFF
TRBJ1-2,TRBV7-9,NA,14,NA,TGTGCCAGCAGCATCCCCTCAGGGCGGGATGGCTACACCTTC,CASSIPSGRDGYTF
TRBJ2-1,TRBV5-4,TRBD2,18,NA,TGTGCCAGCAGCCTAGGGACTAGCGGGGGGAGATCCTACAATGAGCAGTTCTTC,CASSLGTSGGRSYNEQFF
TRBJ1-1,TRBV4-3,NA,13,NA,TGCGCCAGCAGCCAAGATAATAAGGGTGAAGCTTTCTTT,CASSQDNKGEAFF
TRBJ1-5,TRBV7-9,NA,15,NA,TGTGCCAGCAGCTTGGATGGGGGCCGAGACCAGCCCCAGCATTTT,CASSLDGGRDQPQHF
TRBJ2-1,TRBV2,TRBD1,14,NA,TGTGCCGGCCTGGCAGGGGGCTCGTACAATGAGCAGTTCTTC,CAGLAGGSYNEQFF
TRBJ2-7,TRBV5-6,TRBD1,13,NA,TGTGCCAGCAGCTCGACAGGGACCTACGAGCAGTACTTC,CASSSTGTYEQYF
TRBJ2-7,TRBV15,NA,16,NA,TGTGCCACCAGCAGAGATCGCGACACCTACTCCTACGAGCAGTACTTC,CATSRDRDTYSYEQYF
TRBJ1-3,TRBV4-2,NA,16,NA,TGTGCCAGCAGCCAAGGGGGGGCCGGCTCTGGAAACACCATATATTTT,CASSQGGAGSGNTIYF
TRBJ2-7,TRBV21-1,NA,16,NA,TGTGCCAGCAGCCCAAGGGGTAGCGGGCGACCCTACGAGCAGTACTTC,CASSPRGSGRPYEQYF
TRBJ2-4,TRBV13,TRBD1,15,NA,TGTGCCACTGGGACAGGGGGGTCTGACAAAAACATTCAGTACTTC,CATGTGGSDKNIQYF
TRBJ1-1,TRBV19,NA,14,few,TGTGCCAGTAGTATAGGGCAGAGGAACACTGAAGCTTTCTTT,CASSIGQRNTEAFF
TRBJ2-7,TRBV18,NA,16,NA,TGTGCCAGCTCAGAAGAGCCAGGCCACATCTCCTACGAGCAGTACTTC,CASSEEPGHISYEQYF